Sequencing of this T cell receptor beta chain was carried out in a study of STAT3 mutations in large granular lymphocyte leukemia. Trimming took off 6 bases at V and 2 bases at J, with 7 bases between the two ends. Per germline, CDR1 WSHSY and CDR2 SAAADI. CDR3 length: 12 amino acids. Each sample's TCRbeta library yielded on average around 41,000 productive templates. This table comes from immunoSEQ multiplex PCR, and its TCRdb copy is limited to in-frame clones, with some not included. The top ten hold 10% to 15% of the sample, which has about 13,000 clones, about 90% seen once. Study-wide results and caveats: Every T-LGLL patient had at least one immunodominant TCRbeta clonotype. TCR clonotype switching after therapy occurred in about 30% of the 18 patients.

Worth noting for this clone: Antigen unknown.

What was sequenced was PBMCs. The TCR originated in a human donor with T large granular lymphocyte leukemia. Some clones in this sample may be carry-over from other donors' samples. This sequence joins TRBV10-2 and TRBJ1-1; D call uncertain. Here the CDR3 DNA reads TGCGCCAGCAGAGGGCCTAACACTGAAGCTTTCTTT. Residues: CASRGPNTEAFF.